This T cell receptor (beta chain) was captured by sequencing in a study of vaccination and CD4 T cells after COVID-19. Study details: It was a median approximately 92 days after diagnosis, with a range of 35 to 161, that post-COVID samples were drawn. Control cultures used a CEFX viral epitope pool, an HIV-1 Nef peptide pool, or no peptide. Study-wide findings and caveats: Although the median of SARS-CoV-2-reactive clonotypes rose from around 21 to 38, the change was not significant.

Trimming took 6 bases from V and 3 from J; bases not matched to a gene: 9. Germline-derived CDR1 and CDR2 are MNHNS and SASEGT. The CDR3 covers 15 residues. At the Johns Hopkins FTIC core, DNA taken from cultured CD4+ T cells was sequenced by way of the Oncomine TCR Beta short-read assay. Genomic DNA was taken out of cultured CD4+ T cells by extraction. TCRdb reprocessed the PCR reads with MiXCR, giving one entry per CDR3 protein. Seen here are 15,000 to 20,000 distinct CDR3 sequences, roughly 60% observed once, and the top ten hold 5.5% to 8.5%. This clonotype was picked up a small number of times. Its antigen remains unknown. Treatment defined: roughly 10-day PBMC culture with coronavirus spike peptide pools or control peptides (ViraFEST assay).

This clonotype was obtained from a human donor who had recovered from COVID-19. Sequencing was performed on CD4+ T cells from blood, cultured in vitro, taken before SARS-CoV-2 vaccination. The chain couples TRBV6-1 to TRBJ2-5, with 8 positions matching TRBD1. CDR3 amino acids: CASSPLTGEKETQYF. The CDR3 DNA follows: TGTGCCAGCAGCCCACTGACAGGGGAGAAAGAGACCCAGTACTTC.